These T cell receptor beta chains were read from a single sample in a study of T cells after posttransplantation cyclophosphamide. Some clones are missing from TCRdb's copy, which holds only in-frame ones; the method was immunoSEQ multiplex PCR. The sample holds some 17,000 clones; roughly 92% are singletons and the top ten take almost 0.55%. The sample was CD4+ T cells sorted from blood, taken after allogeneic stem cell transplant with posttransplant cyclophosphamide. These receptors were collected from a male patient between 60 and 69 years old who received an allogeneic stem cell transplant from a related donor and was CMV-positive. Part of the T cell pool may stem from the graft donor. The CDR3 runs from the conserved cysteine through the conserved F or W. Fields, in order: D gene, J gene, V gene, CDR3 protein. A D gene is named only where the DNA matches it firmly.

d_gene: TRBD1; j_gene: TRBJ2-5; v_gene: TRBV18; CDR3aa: CASSPGTGDETQYF
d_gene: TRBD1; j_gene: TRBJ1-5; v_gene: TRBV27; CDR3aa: CASNGDRDNQPQHF
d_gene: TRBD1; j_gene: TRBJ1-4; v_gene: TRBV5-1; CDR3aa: CASSFRGQGDTEKLFF
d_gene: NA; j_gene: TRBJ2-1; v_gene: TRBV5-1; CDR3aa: CASSLDPGYEQFF
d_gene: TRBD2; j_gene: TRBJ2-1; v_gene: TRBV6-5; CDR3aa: CASSSGLAGGPYEQFF
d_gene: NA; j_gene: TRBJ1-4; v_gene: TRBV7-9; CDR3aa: CASSLSQVSNEKLFF
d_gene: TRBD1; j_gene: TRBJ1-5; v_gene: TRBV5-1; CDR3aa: CASSLQGAGQPQHF
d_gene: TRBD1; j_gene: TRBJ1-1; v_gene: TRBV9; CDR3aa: CASSPSRDRTEAFF
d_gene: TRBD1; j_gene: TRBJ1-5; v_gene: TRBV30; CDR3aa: CAFGTGGTGNQPQHF
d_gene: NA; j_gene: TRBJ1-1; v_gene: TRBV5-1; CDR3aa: CASSLGLTNTEAFF
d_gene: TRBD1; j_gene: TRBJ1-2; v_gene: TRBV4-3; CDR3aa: CASSQAQGADYGYTF
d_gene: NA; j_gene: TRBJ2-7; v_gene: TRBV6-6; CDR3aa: CASRGPGEQYF
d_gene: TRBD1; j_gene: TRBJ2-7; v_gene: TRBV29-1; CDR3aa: CSVERTGGGFHEQYF
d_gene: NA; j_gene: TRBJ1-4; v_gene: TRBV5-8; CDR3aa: CASSLDWRTTNEKLFF
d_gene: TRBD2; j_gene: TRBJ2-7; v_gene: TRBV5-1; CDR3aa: CASSAGTSGVSYEQYF
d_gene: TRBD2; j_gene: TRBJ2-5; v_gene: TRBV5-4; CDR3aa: CASSRGGGASQETQYF
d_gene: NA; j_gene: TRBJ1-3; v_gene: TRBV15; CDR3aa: CATSAGYRNTIYF
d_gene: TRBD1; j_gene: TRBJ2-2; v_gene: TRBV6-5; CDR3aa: CASSQGQGNTGELFF
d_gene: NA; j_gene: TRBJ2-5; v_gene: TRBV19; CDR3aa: CASSISTWETQYF
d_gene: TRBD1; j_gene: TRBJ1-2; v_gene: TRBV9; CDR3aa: CASSRDSNYGYTF
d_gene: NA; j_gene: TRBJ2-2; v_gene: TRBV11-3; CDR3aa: CASSLGDIKLHTGELFF
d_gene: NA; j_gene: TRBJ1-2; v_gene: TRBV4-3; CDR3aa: CASSQDLGDGYGYTF
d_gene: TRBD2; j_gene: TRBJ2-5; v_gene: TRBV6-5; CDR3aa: CASLRTSGGQETQYF
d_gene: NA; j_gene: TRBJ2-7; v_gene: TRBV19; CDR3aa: CASSRDGSSYEQYF
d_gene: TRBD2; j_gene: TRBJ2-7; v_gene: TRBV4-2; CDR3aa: CASSQEGTSGGYEQYF
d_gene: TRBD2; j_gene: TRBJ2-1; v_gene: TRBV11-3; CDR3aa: CASSLGLAGDNEQFF
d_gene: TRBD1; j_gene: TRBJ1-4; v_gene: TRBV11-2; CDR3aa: CASSRGQPANEKLFF
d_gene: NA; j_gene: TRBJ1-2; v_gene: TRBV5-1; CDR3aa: CASSLEQAAYGYTF
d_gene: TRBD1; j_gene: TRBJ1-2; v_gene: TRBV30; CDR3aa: CAWSKPGQGYGYTF
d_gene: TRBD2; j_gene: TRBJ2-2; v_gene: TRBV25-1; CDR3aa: CASRSGGDSSTGELFF
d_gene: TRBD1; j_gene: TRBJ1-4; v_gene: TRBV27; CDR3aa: CASSCDRGGEKLFF
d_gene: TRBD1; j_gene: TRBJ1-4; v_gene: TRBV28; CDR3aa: CASSSGTGHEKLFF
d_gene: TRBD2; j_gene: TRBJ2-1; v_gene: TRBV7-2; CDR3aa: CASSLSGIRQFF
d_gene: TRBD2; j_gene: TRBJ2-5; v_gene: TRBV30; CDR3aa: CAWKPGGETQYF
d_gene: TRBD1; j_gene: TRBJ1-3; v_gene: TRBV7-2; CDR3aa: CASSFQGASGNTIYF